These 30 T cell receptor beta chains were sequenced from one sample in a study of cytomegalovirus exposure and HLA in healthy donors. PCR primers comprised 60 Vbeta and 13 Jbeta primers. The table came from immunoSEQ multiplex PCR; TCRdb's copy has only in-frame clones and leaves some out. This table has over 150,000 clones, approximately 75% appearing once. Sequenced material: PBMCs. Receptor source: a man aged 25-45 years in good health and CMV-seropositive.

This clone turned up a few times. The chain carries TRBV2 and TRBJ2-7; TRBD2 aligns across 10 bases. With V trimmed by 7 bases and J by 0 bases, 9 bases remained unmatched. In germline, CDR1 is SNHLY, CDR2 FYNNEI. CDR3 length equals 16 residues. CDR3 coding DNA: TGTGCCAGCAAGCTAGCGGGGGCGTCGATCTCCTACGAGCAGTACTTC. Translating it yields CASKLAGASISYEQYF.

V usage is TRBV5-1 and J usage is TRBJ1-5, with no clear D. CDR1 and CDR2 from the germline V gene are SGHRS and YFSETQ. V lost 0 bases to trimming and J lost 7 bases, with 11 bases between them. The CDR3 has 14 amino acids. For the CDR3, the DNA is TGCGCCAGCAGCTTGGAGCCCGCCCAACAGCCCCAGCATTTT. As protein: CASSLEPAQQPQHF.

The chain couples TRBV7-3 to TRBJ1-1, with TRBD1 identical over 11 bases. Germline CDR1 SGHTA, CDR2 FQGTGA. Trimming removed 4 bases from V and 5 bases from J; junction bases left unmatched: 6. This CDR3 has 15 residues. CDR3 in DNA: TGTGCCAGCAGCTACCGGGACAGGGGGTGGACTGAAGCTTTCTTT. This encodes CASSYRDRGWTEAFF.

This clone has only one observation. The chain recombines TRBV6-5 with TRBJ1-2, with TRBD1 identical over 7 bases. The J segment lost 2 bases and the V segment lost 2 bases, leaving 2 bases of the junction unmatched. The CDR3 sequence is 14 residues long. From germline, CDR1 is MNHEY and CDR2 SVGAGI. The CDR3 nucleotides read TGTGCCAGCAGTTACACGACAGGGAACTATGGCTACACCTTC. This codes for CASSYTTGNYGYTF.

This clone was seen once. V gene TRBV30 combines with J gene TRBJ2-4; D unresolved. CDR3 length: 12 amino acids. The V gene's germline CDR1 is GTSNPN and CDR2 SVGIG (reference sequence). In DNA form, the CDR3 reads TGTGCGCTCTTACTAGCCAAAAACATTCAGTACTTC. Translated, it gives CALLLAKNIQYF. The variable domain in full, completed from reference TRBV30 and TRBJ2-4, reads SQTIHQWPATLVQPVGSPLSLECTVEGTSNPNLYWYRQAAGRGLQLLFYSVGIGQISSEVPQNLSASRPQDRQFILSSKKLLLSDSGFYLCALLLAKNIQYFGAGTRLSVL.

The chain carries TRBV19 and TRBJ1-2, with 7 bases lining up with TRBD1. The V segment lost 0 bases and the J segment 8 bases; nucleotides outside the gene matches: 9. The CDR3 runs to 15 residues. Looked up from germline, CDR1 is LNHDA and CDR2 is SQIVND (reference sequence). CDR3 sequence reads: CASSIDFIQGRGYTF. The CDR3 DNA reads TGTGCCAGTAGTATAGACTTTATACAGGGGCGAGGCTACACCTTC.

This clone has only a few counts. The genes are TRBV5-4 and TRBJ2-1; tentatively, D is TRBD2 (6 bases). The ends were cut back, 5 bases at V and 4 bases at J, with 16 bases in the middle. CDR1 SGHNT and CDR2 YYREEE come from the germline V gene (reference sequence). This CDR3 has 15 amino acids. CDR3 sequence (DNA): TGTGCCAGCAGGCCTGCGGGGTCCTCTTACAATGAGCAGTTCTTC. This encodes CASRPAGSSYNEQFF.

The chain couples TRBV5-6 to TRBJ2-4; possible D gene TRBD1, 6 bases. Trimming removed 0 bases from V and 0 bases from J, with 10 bases in between. The CDR3 loop spans 16 amino acids. Germline V gene data show CDR1 as SGHDT and CDR2 as YYEEEE. CDR3 protein: CASSLAGQVAKNIQYF. CDR3 nucleotides: TGTGCCAGCAGCTTGGCGGGACAAGTAGCCAAAAACATTCAGTACTTC.

The chain combines TRBV5-5 with TRBJ1-5; 8 bases map to TRBD1. V gave up 1 base and J gave up 1 base; unmatched junction bases: 7. The CDR3 runs to 17 residues. CDR1 is SGHKS, CDR2 YYEKEE, per germline (reference sequence). The CDR3 spells CASSLRQGAMSNQPQHF. The CDR3 region has the DNA TGTGCCAGCAGCTTGCGCCAGGGGGCTATGAGCAATCAGCCCCAGCATTTT. Variable domain in full (rest from reference TRBV5-5 and TRBJ1-5): DAGVTQSPTHLIKTRGQQVTLRCSPISGHKSVSWYQQVLGQGPQFIFQYYEKEERGRGNFPDRFSARQFPNYSSELNVNALLLGDSALYLCASSLRQGAMSNQPQHFGDGTRLSIL.

This sequence joins TRBV11-2 and TRBJ2-7; a weak D match, TRBD1 (5 bases). CDR3 length equals 15 residues. CDR1 SGHAT and CDR2 FQNNGV come from the germline V gene. V dropped 6 bases and J dropped 2 bases, with 17 bases sitting between them. The CDR3 DNA follows: TGTGCCAGCAGTTTTCATCGACAGCACCCCTACGAGCAGTACTTC. Translated, it gives CASSFHRQHPYEQYF.

This sequence joins TRBV13 and TRBJ2-7; D is perhaps TRBD1 (7 bases). The CDR3 spans 16 residues. CDR1 is PRHDT, CDR2 FYEKMQ, per germline (reference sequence). Between the trimmed V and J ends, which lost 4 bases and 7 bases, there was a span of 23 bases. CDR3 protein: CASSSAGKTGTQEQYF. Written as DNA, the CDR3 is TGTGCCAGCAGCTCCGCCGGTAAGACAGGGACTCAGGAGCAGTACTTC.

CDR3 in amino acids: CASRPDRGFHQPQHF. The CDR3 DNA is TGCGCCAGCAGACCGGACAGGGGTTTCCATCAGCCCCAGCATTTT. The J gene is TRBJ1-5, the V gene TRBV5-1; 9 nucleotides agree with TRBD1. Germline V CDR1 and CDR2: SGHRS, YFSETQ. This CDR3 spans 15 amino acids. After removal of 5 bases from V and 5 bases from J, the junction contained 8 bases not matched to a gene.

The V gene is TRBV10-3, the J gene TRBJ2-7, with a possible D match to TRBD2 (6 bases). Germline V gene sequence: CDR1 ENHRY, CDR2 SYGVKD. V was shortened by 7 bases and J by 1 base, with 14 bases between the two germline ends. This CDR3 is built from 14 residues. CDR3 sequence reads: CAINPGTLSYEQYF. CDR3 nucleotides: TGTGCCATCAATCCCGGGACTCTTTCCTACGAGCAGTACTTC.

The chain has TRBV11-2 and TRBJ2-7; D remains ambiguous. CDR1 and CDR2 from the germline V gene are SGHAT and FQNNGV. Deletions cut 1 base from V and 7 bases from J, with 11 bases between. This CDR3 is 13 amino acids long. The CDR3 reads CASSLASFVEQYF. Here the CDR3 DNA reads TGTGCCAGCAGCTTAGCCAGTTTTGTTGAGCAGTACTTC. The full variable domain, with the rest looked up from reference TRBV11-2 and TRBJ2-7, is EAGVAQSPRYKIIEKRQSVAFWCNPISGHATLYWYQQILGQGPKLLIQFQNNGVVDDSQLPKDRFSAERLKGVDSTLKIQPAKLEDSAVYLCASSLASFVEQYFGPGTRLTVT.

The J gene is TRBJ2-7, the V gene TRBV28, with 9 positions matching TRBD1. The germline V gene has CDR1 MDHEN and CDR2 SYDVKM. There are 14 residues in the CDR3. The J segment lost 5 bases and the V segment lost 6 bases, leaving 8 bases of the junction unmatched. The CDR3 DNA sequence: TGTGCCAGCAGAACCGGGACAGGGACCCACGAGCAGTACTTC. This codes for CASRTGTGTHEQYF.

V and J are TRBV6-4 and TRBJ1-6; D gene unclear. Per the germline V gene, CDR1 is MRHNA and CDR2 is SNTAGT. The CDR3 consists of 14 residues. V lost 4 bases to trimming and J lost 10 bases, with 14 bases between them. The CDR3 here is CASSAGFSGSPLHF. CDR3 nucleotide sequence: TGTGCCAGCAGTGCTGGCTTTTCGGGGTCACCCCTCCACTTT.

The gene calls are TRBV2 and TRBJ2-7, with D tentatively TRBD1 (5 bases). This CDR3 comprises 15 residues. CDR1 SNHLY and CDR2 FYNNEI come from the germline V gene. The V end lost 5 bases, the J end lost 0 bases, and 14 bases lay between the germline ends. The CDR3: CASSPGLGLSYEQYF. The CDR3 nucleotides read TGTGCCAGCAGTCCCGGGTTGGGGCTCTCCTACGAGCAGTACTTC.

The CDR3 DNA follows: TGTGCCAGCAGTGTACAATACGGGGGTGAAGCTTTCTTT. As protein: CASSVQYGGEAFF. This chain links TRBV6-1 with TRBJ1-1; maybe TRBD1 (5 bases). This CDR3 has 13 residues. The V and J ends lost 4 bases and 7 bases respectively, with 13 bases between them. Germline V gene data show CDR1 as MNHNS and CDR2 as SASEGT.

The rearrangement uses TRBV28 and TRBJ2-7; TRBD1 matches 11 bases. Losses at the gene ends were 5 bases for V and 4 bases for J; bases not matched to a gene: 1. From germline, CDR1 is MDHEN and CDR2 SYDVKM. CDR3 length equals 13 residues. DNA for the CDR3: TGTGCCAGCAGTGGGGACAGGGGGTACGAGCAGTACTTC. Protein sequence: CASSGDRGYEQYF. Full variable domain (rest looked up from reference TRBV28 and TRBJ2-7): DVKVTQSSRYLVKRTGEKVFLECVQDMDHENMFWYRQDPGLGLRLIYFSYDVKMKEKGDIPEGYSVSREKKERFSLILESASTNQTSMYLCASSGDRGYEQYFGPGTRLTVT.

Regarding this clone: The junction and the germline gene differ at one end; a read error may be behind it. The chain carries TRBV29-1 and TRBJ2-1, with 11 positions matching TRBD2. The CDR3 covers 14 residues. The germline V gene encodes CDR1 SQVTM and CDR2 ANQGSEA. The CDR3 DNA is TGCAGCGGTGAACTAGCGGGGGACTACAATGAGCAGTTCTTC. It is translated as CSGELAGDYNEQFF.

The rearrangement joins TRBV5-1 to TRBJ2-7; 8 bases agree with TRBD2. Germline V lookup: CDR1 SGHRS, CDR2 YFSETQ. V shed 0 bases and J 5 bases; nucleotides not matched to a gene: 10. This CDR3 contains 16 residues. The CDR3 coding sequence is TGCGCCAGCAGCTTGGAGTGGAGCGGGGGAGGCGACGAGCAGTACTTC. It is translated as CASSLEWSGGGDEQYF. The full variable domain, with the rest looked up from reference TRBV5-1 and TRBJ2-7, is KAGVTQTPRYLIKTRGQQVTLSCSPISGHRSVSWYQQTPGQGLQFLFEYFSETQRNKGNFPGRFSGRQFSNSRSEMNVSTLELGDSALYLCASSLEWSGGGDEQYFGPGTRLTVT.

The chain couples TRBV10-2 to TRBJ2-1; 8 bases agree with TRBD2. There are 18 residues in the CDR3. CDR1 and CDR2 (germline): WSHSY, SAAADI. With V trimmed by 6 bases and J by 2 bases, 15 bases remained unmatched. In DNA, the CDR3 is TGCGCCAGCAGGACCCCGGTGGGGCGGGGGGTCCCCTACAATGAGCAGTTCTTC. This sequence encodes CASRTPVGRGVPYNEQFF.

This clone was recorded only once. The chain links TRBV11-3 to TRBJ2-5; 11 bases line up with TRBD2. Germline trimming cut 6 bases from V and 1 base from J; bases unmatched to any gene: 7. This CDR3 spans 16 amino acids. Looked up from germline, CDR1 is SGHNT and CDR2 is YENEEA. Written as DNA, the CDR3 is TGTGCCAGCAGTTTGGCGCTAGCGGGGGGCCAAGAGACCCAGTACTTC. It specifies CASSLALAGGQETQYF.

V usage is TRBV28 and J usage is TRBJ1-3; TRBD1 matches 7 bases. Germline V gene data show CDR1 as MDHEN and CDR2 as SYDVKM. The CDR3 runs 14 residues. V trimming: 3 bases; J trimming: 4 bases; junction bases outside the gene matches: 3. The CDR3 bases are TGTGCCAGCAGTTTCGGACAGGACGGAAACACCATATATTTT. This gives the protein CASSFGQDGNTIYF.

The rearrangement joins TRBV27 to TRBJ1-4; 7 bases agree with TRBD1. This CDR3 is built from 12 residues. From germline, CDR1 is MNHEY and CDR2 SMNVEV (reference sequence). J lost 11 bases, V lost 4 bases, and 4 bases had no gene match. In DNA, the CDR3 is TGTGCCAGCAGTTCGTCAGGGGGGAAACTGTTTTTT. Its translation: CASSSSGGKLFF.

This chain uses TRBV7-9 with TRBJ2-1, with D perhaps TRBD1 (5 bases). Germline CDR1 is SEHNR and CDR2 is FQNEAQ (reference sequence). CDR3 length: 13 amino acids. Trimming took 4 bases from V and 9 from J, leaving 13 bases between them. The CDR3: CASSSPGWGEQFF. CDR3 bases: TGTGCCAGCAGCTCCCCAGGGTGGGGTGAGCAGTTCTTC.

This clone was seen only a few times. The genes are TRBV19 and TRBJ2-7; the D gene is possibly TRBD1 (6 bases). Between the trimmed V and J ends, which lost 4 bases and 5 bases, there was a span of 9 bases. Germline V gene data show CDR1 as LNHDA and CDR2 as SQIVND (reference sequence). This CDR3 is built from 12 residues. The CDR3 is CASSSYRDEQYF. The CDR3 DNA reads as TGTGCCAGTAGTAGTTACAGGGACGAGCAGTACTTC.

J is TRBJ1-6 and V is TRBV25-1; perhaps TRBD1 as D (5 bases). Trimming stripped 5 bases from V and 9 bases from J, with 17 bases between. Germline V gene lookup returns CDR1 MGHDK and CDR2 SYGVNS. The CDR3 runs 15 residues. CDR3: CASSLAGQGISPLHF. CDR3 sequence (DNA): TGTGCCAGCAGTCTTGCAGGGCAGGGTATTTCACCCCTCCACTTT.

V usage is TRBV7-2 and J usage is TRBJ2-7; 9 nucleotides line up with TRBD1. The CDR3 length is 16 residues. Trimming took 5 bases from V and 2 from J; bases not matched to a gene: 10. Germline CDR1 and CDR2: SGHTA and FQGNSA. For the CDR3, the DNA is TGTGCCAGCAGCCGCAGCCGGGACAGGGATACCTACGAGCAGTACTTC. Translating gives CASSRSRDRDTYEQYF. Supplemented by reference TRBV7-2 and TRBJ2-7, the full variable domain reads GAGVSQSPSNKVTEKGKDVELRCDPISGHTALYWYRQSLGQGLEFLIYFQGNSAPDKSGLPSDRFSAERTGGSVSTLTIQRTQQEDSAVYLCASSRSRDRDTYEQYFGPGTRLTVT.

This clone was counted between two and nine times. The chain joins TRBV6-1 to TRBJ1-4; tentatively, D is TRBD1 (6 bases). Trimming left V 6 bases short and J 8 bases short, with 16 bases between. Looked up from germline, CDR1 is MNHNS and CDR2 is SASEGT. The CDR3 covers 14 residues. The CDR3 sequence is CASSTTGRREKLFF. The CDR3 DNA sequence: TGTGCCAGCAGCACTACAGGGCGCCGGGAAAAACTGTTTTTT.